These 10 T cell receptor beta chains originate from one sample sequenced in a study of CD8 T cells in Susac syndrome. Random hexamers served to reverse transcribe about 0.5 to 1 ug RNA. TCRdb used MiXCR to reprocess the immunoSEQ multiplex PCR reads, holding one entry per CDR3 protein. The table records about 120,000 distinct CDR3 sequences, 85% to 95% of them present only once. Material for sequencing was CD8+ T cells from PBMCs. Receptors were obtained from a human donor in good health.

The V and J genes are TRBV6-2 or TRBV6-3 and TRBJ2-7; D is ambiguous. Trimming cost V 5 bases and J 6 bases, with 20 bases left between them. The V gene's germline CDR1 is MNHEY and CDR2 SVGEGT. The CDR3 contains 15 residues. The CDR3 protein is CASSDGPAVRTEQYF. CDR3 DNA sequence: TGTGCCAGCAGTGACGGACCGGCGGTGAGAACCGAGCAGTACTTC.

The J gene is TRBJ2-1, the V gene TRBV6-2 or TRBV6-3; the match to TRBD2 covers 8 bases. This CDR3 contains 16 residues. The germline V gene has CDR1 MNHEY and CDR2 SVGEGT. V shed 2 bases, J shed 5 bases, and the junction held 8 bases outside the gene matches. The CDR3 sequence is CASSYVAGGPHNEQFF. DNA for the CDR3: TGTGCCAGCAGTTACGTGGCGGGGGGACCTCACAATGAGCAGTTCTTC.

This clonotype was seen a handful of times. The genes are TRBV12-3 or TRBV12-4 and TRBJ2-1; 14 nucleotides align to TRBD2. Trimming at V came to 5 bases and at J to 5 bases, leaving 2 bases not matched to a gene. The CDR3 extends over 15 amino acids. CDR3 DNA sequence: TGTGCCAGCAGTCCGGGACTAGCGGGAGACAATGAGCAGTTCTTC. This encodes CASSPGLAGDNEQFF.

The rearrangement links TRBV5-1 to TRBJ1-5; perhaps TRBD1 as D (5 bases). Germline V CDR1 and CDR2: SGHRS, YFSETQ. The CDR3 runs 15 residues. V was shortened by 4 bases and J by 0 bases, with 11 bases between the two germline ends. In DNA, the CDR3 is TGCGCCAGCAGCCCCGGGACGAATAGCAATCAGCCCCAGCATTTT. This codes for CASSPGTNSNQPQHF.

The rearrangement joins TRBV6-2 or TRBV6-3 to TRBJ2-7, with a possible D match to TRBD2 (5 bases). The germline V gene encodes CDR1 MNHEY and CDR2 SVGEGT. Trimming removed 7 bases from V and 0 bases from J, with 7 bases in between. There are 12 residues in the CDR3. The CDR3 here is CASKGVSYEQYF. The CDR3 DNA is TGTGCCAGCAAGGGAGTCTCCTACGAGCAGTACTTC.

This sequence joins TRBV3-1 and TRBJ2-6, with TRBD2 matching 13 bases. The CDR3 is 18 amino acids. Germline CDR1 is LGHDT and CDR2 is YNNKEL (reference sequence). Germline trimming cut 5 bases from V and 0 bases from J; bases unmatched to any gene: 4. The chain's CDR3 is CASSNGLAGDSGANVLTF. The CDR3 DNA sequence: TGTGCCAGCAGCAATGGACTAGCGGGAGACTCTGGGGCCAACGTCCTGACTTTC.

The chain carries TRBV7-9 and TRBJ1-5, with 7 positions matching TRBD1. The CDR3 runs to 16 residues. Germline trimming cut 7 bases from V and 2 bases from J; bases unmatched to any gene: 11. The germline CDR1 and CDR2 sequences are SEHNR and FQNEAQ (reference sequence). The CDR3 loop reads CASTLPDRIGNQPQHF. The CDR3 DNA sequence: TGTGCCAGCACCCTGCCGGACAGGATCGGCAATCAGCCCCAGCATTTT.

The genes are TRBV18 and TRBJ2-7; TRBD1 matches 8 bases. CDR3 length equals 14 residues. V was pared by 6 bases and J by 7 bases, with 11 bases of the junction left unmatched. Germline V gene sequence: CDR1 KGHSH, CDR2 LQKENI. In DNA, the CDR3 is TGTGCCAGCTCCCCCGGGACAGGACCATGGGAGCAGTACTTC. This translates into CASSPGTGPWEQYF.

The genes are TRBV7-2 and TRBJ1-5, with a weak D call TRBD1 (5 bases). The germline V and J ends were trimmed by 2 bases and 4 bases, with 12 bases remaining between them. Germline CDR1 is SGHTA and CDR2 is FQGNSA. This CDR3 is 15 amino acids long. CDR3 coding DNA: TGTGCCAGCAGCTTAAGTGTGGACAAAAATCAGCCCCAGCATTTT. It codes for CASSLSVDKNQPQHF.

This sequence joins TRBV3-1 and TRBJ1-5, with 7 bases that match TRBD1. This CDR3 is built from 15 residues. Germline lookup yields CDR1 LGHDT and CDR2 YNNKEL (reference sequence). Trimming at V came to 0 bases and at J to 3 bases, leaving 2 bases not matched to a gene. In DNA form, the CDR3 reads TGTGCCAGCAGCCAAGACAGGGGGTACAATCAGCCCCAGCATTTT. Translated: CASSQDRGYNQPQHF.